One and the same sample provided the 3 T cell receptor beta chains below, sequenced in a study of metastatic and nonmetastatic thyroid tumors. TCRdb called clones again from the PCR reads with MiXCR. The sample includes roughly 25,000 clones, about 24% of them seen just once. Until they underwent thyroid surgery, no patient had received any treatment. Sequenced sample: tumor tissue. The receptor set was obtained from a male donor with papillary thyroid cancer or a benign thyroid nodule (not recorded which). Some clones in this sample may be carry-over from other donors' samples.

This clone was observed a few times. This chain links TRBV6-2 or TRBV6-3 with TRBJ1-6, with TRBD1 matching over 8 bases. The CDR3 is made up of 17 amino acids. Losses at the gene ends were 2 bases for V and 3 bases for J; bases not matched to a gene: 6. Per the germline V gene, CDR1 is MNHEY and CDR2 is SVGEGT. CDR3 nucleotides: TGTGCCAGCAGTTACGGGGGAACAGGGGGCTATAATTCACCCCTCCACTTT. Its translation is CASSYGGTGGYNSPLHF.

Note on this clone: Being one base from a much bigger clone, this may be a read error. Additional DNA sequences in this sample encode the identical CDR3. The chain employs TRBV6-1 and TRBJ2-1; TRBD2 agrees at 10 bases. Germline V CDR1 and CDR2: MNHNS, SASEGT. The CDR3 consists of 16 residues. Germline trimming cut 7 bases from V and 5 bases from J; bases unmatched to any gene: 11. CDR3 sequence: CASTPGLAAPHNEQFF. The CDR3 region has the DNA TGTGCCAGCACCCCAGGACTAGCGGCACCGCACAATGAGCAGTTCTTC.

This clone was recorded many times. This chain links TRBV28 with TRBJ2-3; TRBD1 agrees at 10 bases. CDR3 size: 15 residues. J gave up 7 bases and V 5 bases, and 9 bases lay outside the gene matches. The germline CDR1 and CDR2 sequences are MDHEN and SYDVKM. This CDR3 reads CASSPPGTGEYTQYF. The CDR3 DNA is TGTGCCAGCAGTCCCCCCGGGACAGGGGAATATACGCAGTATTTT. The whole variable domain, filled in from reference TRBV28 and TRBJ2-3, reads DVKVTQSSRYLVKRTGEKVFLECVQDMDHENMFWYRQDPGLGLRLIYFSYDVKMKEKGDIPEGYSVSREKKERFSLILESASTNQTSMYLCASSPPGTGEYTQYFGPGTRLTVL.